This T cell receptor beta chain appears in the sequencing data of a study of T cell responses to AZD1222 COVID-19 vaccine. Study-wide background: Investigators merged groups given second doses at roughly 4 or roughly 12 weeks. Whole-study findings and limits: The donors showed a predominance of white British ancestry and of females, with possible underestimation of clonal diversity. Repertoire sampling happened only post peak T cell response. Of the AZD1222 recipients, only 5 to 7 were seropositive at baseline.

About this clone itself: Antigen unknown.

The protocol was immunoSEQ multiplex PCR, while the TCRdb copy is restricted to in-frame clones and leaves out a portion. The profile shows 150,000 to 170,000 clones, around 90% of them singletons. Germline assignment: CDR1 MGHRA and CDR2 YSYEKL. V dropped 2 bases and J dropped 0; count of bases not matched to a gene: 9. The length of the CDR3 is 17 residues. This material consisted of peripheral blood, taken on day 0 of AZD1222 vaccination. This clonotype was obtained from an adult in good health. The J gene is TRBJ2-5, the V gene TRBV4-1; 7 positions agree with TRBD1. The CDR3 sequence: CASSQTHRQGYQETQYF. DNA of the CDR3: TGCGCCAGCAGCCAAACACATCGACAGGGCTACCAAGAGACCCAGTACTTC.